The text below deals with one T cell receptor beta chain. The antigen it recognizes is unknown. No quality values exist for individual bases; no much larger clone is one base distant. Donors were 30 to 45 systemically healthy Caucasian individuals from Russia aged 6 to 90 years. Roughly 10 milliliters of peripheral blood were collected from each donor into EDTA-treated Vacutainer tubes. Ficoll-Paque density-gradient centrifugation was used to isolate PBMCs, with at least 7 million per sample. Trizol reagent was used to extract total RNA from PBMCs, with at least 5.5 micrograms per sample. The percentages of naive CD45RAhigh/CD27high T cells were determined by flow cytometry on a PBMC aliquot from every donor. This sample was taken from a study of blood T cells in healthy people across ages (dated by TCRdb to 2015 to 2017). Notes on the research overall: In model experiments, roughly one uniquely barcoded TCR beta cDNA molecule per two T cells was captured by template switching. To track age-related changes in TCR beta repertoire diversity, the study relied on deep sequencing normalized with unique cDNA molecular identifiers. For two donors (one aged 18 to 29 and one aged 80 or older), the study analyzed two additional independent replicas of 1 million unique cDNA reads from the same blood draw. Four age groups were formed from the donors: young (average approximately 16 years), middle-aged (less than 40), aged (roughly 56) and long-lived (approximately 78). To avoid experimental bias, donors of different ages were distributed randomly across sequencing lanes. On the study overall, not on this receptor specifically: Estimates of total diversity based on one million sequenced T cells were considered lower bounds and underestimates. The percentage of naive T cells measured by flow cytometry correlated strongly with observed TCR beta diversity. Compared with the aged group, the long-lived group had more naive CD4+ T cells, fewer expanded clones and increased TCR diversity, suggesting age selection. As age increased, observed TCR beta diversity per million T cells dropped in a roughly linear way, and a significant reduction was already evident by age 40. Donor CMV infection status was unknown, potentially confounding age-related changes in expanded clonotypes. Because profiling used bulk unsorted PBMCs, naive and antigen-experienced compartments could not be compared conclusively.

From the cysteine up to the phenylalanine, the CDR3 has a length of 16 residues. Only the CDR3 region is kept as DNA, spanning 48 bases read in frame from base 1. As encoded in the germline V gene (reference sequence), CDR1 is MNHEY while CDR2 is SMNVEV. The library came from 5' RACE. Sequencing was performed on an Illumina HiSeq 2500. A second roughly 6 to 11 cycle PCR used a sample-barcoded 5' primer and a J-beta primer mix. A template-switch 5' adaptor carrying 12 random nucleotides introduced a unique molecular identifier onto each TCR beta cDNA molecule. Each sample yielded at least 2.5 million CDR3-containing paired-end reads. First-strand cDNA synthesis was performed from all RNA using the Mint cDNA synthesis kit, with priming by a TRBC-specific oligonucleotide. Following uracil-DNA glycosylase treatment, all cDNA underwent a first 18-cycle PCR with the universal primers M1SS and BC2_uni_R. From the authors' description of their analysis: For normalization, 1 million high-quality reads, each with a distinct molecular identifier, were randomly selected from each sample. Reads sharing molecular identifiers were discarded rather than binned into consensus sequences. MiTCR, run with a Q25 quality threshold and the strictest error-elimination algorithm, handled CDR3 identification, clonotype clustering and error correction. A nonparametric unseen species model with Euler transformation was used to estimate lower-bound total TCR beta diversity. TCRdb reanalyzed the raw reads on its own, using fastp at Q25 for trimming and MiXCR for clone calling, and kept in-frame beta chains. Identical CDR3 proteins give one entry, which carries the most common genes and DNA. These V and J calls derive from TCRdb rather than the authors' analysis. This sample holds around 1.5 million distinct CDR3 sequences; 40% to 50% were observed only once. The top ten constitute around 8% of the sample.

This sequence originates from a woman aged 18-29 years in good health. The rearranged chain carries TRBV27 and TRBJ2-5; tentative D gene TRBD2, with 7 bases matching. Judging by the DNA end, TRBJ2-7 fits better; the J call may be wrong. Sequenced sample: blood. The CDR3 reads CASSPYGGGAAYEQYF. The nucleotides are TGTGCCAGCAGTCCCTATGGGGGGGGCGCGGCCTACGAGCAGTACTTC.